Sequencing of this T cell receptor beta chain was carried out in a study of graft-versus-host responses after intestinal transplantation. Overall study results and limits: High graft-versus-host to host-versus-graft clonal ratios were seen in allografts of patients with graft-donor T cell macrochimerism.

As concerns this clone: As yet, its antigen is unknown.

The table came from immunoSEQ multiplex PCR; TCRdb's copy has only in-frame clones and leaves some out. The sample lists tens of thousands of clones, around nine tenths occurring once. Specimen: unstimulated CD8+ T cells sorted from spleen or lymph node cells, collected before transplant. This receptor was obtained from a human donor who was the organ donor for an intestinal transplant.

The CDR3 reads CASSSQRGGQSQETQYF. The CDR3 DNA reads as TGTGCCAGCAGCTCACAACGCGGGGGACAGAGCCAAGAGACCCAGTACTTC. This chain joins TRBV7-9 and TRBJ2-5; D is tentatively TRBD1 or TRBD2 (7 bases each). CDR3 length: 17 residues. CDR1 is SEHNR and CDR2 is FQNEAQ in the germline V gene (reference sequence). Deletions cut 4 bases from V and 1 base from J, with 19 bases between.